This TCR beta chain was observed in a study of cytomegalovirus exposure and HLA in healthy donors. The PCR used 60 Vbeta and 13 Jbeta primers. Clones were sequenced by immunoSEQ multiplex PCR, and TCRdb holds only the in-frame ones, with some missing. Of some 110,000 clones in the sample, 77% were seen once. Sequenced input: PBMCs. The clonotype was recovered from a woman aged 40 to 50 in good health and CMV-seropositive.

CDR3 region: CASSWTGTGNYGYTF. The CDR3 region has the DNA TGTGCCAGCAGTTGGACCGGGACAGGGAACTATGGCTACACCTTC. The V gene is TRBV28, the J gene TRBJ1-2; 9 bases agree with TRBD1. The CDR3 covers 15 residues. The germline V gene has CDR1 MDHEN and CDR2 SYDVKM. V shed 4 bases and J 2 bases; nucleotides not matched to a gene: 5.